The rows below give T cell receptor beta chains drawn from one sample of a study of cytomegalovirus exposure and HLA in healthy donors. Data came from immunoSEQ multiplex PCR; TCRdb stores just in-frame clones and leaves some out. The data contain 150,000 to 200,000 clones, 82% of them seen just once; the ten biggest clones take up approximately 0.098%. Sequencing was done on a sample of PBMCs. The origin of the receptors is a boy younger than 10 in good health and CMV-seronegative. Both conserved end residues are part of each CDR3. D genes are given only for firm matches. Rows may omit the clone size; those that give it use once, few, many or a size class.

>TRBJ2-3|.|.|TRBV5-1
CASWGGGTDTQYF
TGCGCCAGCTGGGGCGGGGGCACAGATACGCAGTATTTT
>TRBJ2-1|.|.|TRBV19
CASSIGSGTNNEQFF
TGTGCCAGTAGTATAGGTAGCGGAACCAACAATGAGCAGTTCTTC
>TRBJ1-5|TRBD1|.|TRBV10-1
CASSGRDRYSNQPQHF
TGCGCCAGCAGTGGGCGGGACAGATATAGCAATCAGCCCCAGCATTTT
>TRBJ2-2|.|.|TRBV19
CASSIYPRRGHTGELFF
TGTGCCAGTAGTATCTACCCCCGACGAGGGCACACCGGGGAGCTGTTTTTT
>TRBJ1-2|.|.|TRBV14
CASSQDSQAYTF
TGTGCCAGCAGCCAAGATTCGCAGGCCTACACCTTC
>TRBJ1-4|.|.|TRBV4-3
CASSQDGGNEKLFF
TGCGCCAGCAGCCAAGATGGGGGCAATGAAAAACTGTTTTTT
>TRBJ2-7|.|.|TRBV7-9
CASSLGPSWEQYF
TGTGCCAGCAGCTTGGGCCCAAGTTGGGAGCAGTACTTC
>TRBJ2-1|TRBD2|.|TRBV4-1
CASGPGLAGWSYNEQFF
TGCGCCAGCGGACCGGGACTAGCGGGGTGGTCCTACAATGAGCAGTTCTTC
>TRBJ2-3|TRBD2|.|TRBV4-3
CASSQDWGGGSDTQYF
TGCGCCAGCAGCCAAGATTGGGGCGGGGGGTCGGATACGCAGTATTTT
>TRBJ2-1|TRBD2|.|TRBV18
CASSGLAGSNEQFF
TGTGCCAGCTCGGGACTAGCGGGTTCCAATGAGCAGTTCTTC
>TRBJ2-7|.|.|TRBV9
CASSVGLEGAAYEQYF
TGTGCCAGCAGCGTAGGATTGGAGGGCGCAGCCTACGAGCAGTACTTC
>TRBJ2-1|TRBD2|.|TRBV4-3
CASSQGSLAGAQDEQFF
TGCGCCAGCAGCCAAGGCTCTCTAGCGGGGGCCCAGGATGAGCAGTTCTTC
>TRBJ1-1|.|.|TRBV10-3
CATGGGQAEAFF
TGTGCCACTGGTGGGGGACAAGCTGAAGCTTTCTTT
>TRBJ2-7|.|.|TRBV7-4
CASSVGRQASYEQYF
TGTGCCAGCAGCGTCGGCCGACAAGCCTCCTACGAGCAGTACTTC
>TRBJ1-1|.|.|TRBV9
CASSARRGTEAFF
TGTGCCAGCAGCGCTAGGAGGGGCACTGAAGCTTTCTTT
>TRBJ2-3|.|.|TRBV10-1
CASNRHAVTDTQYF
TGCGCCAGCAACCGCCATGCGGTGACAGATACGCAGTATTTT
>TRBJ1-2|TRBD1|.|TRBV14
CASSQGQAGQGYGYTF
TGTGCCAGCAGCCAAGGGCAAGCCGGACAGGGCTATGGCTACACCTTC
>TRBJ2-5|TRBD2|.|TRBV7-8
CEERVAGTRRRETQYF
TGTGAGGAAAGGGTAGCGGGGACTCGCAGGAGGGAGACCCAGTACTTC
>TRBJ2-3|TRBD2|.|TRBV6-6
CAASGWDTQYF
TGTGCCGCTAGCGGTTGGGATACGCAGTATTTT
>TRBJ1-1|.|.|TRBV11-2
CASSLDAGTEAFF
TGTGCCAGCAGCTTAGACGCAGGGACTGAAGCTTTCTTT
>TRBJ2-3|TRBD2|.|TRBV7-2
CASSPGTSGGVDTQYF
TGTGCCAGCAGCCCGGGGACTAGCGGGGGGGTAGATACGCAGTATTTT
>TRBJ2-4|.|.|TRBV11-1
CASSRFRGTKNIQYF
TGTGCCAGCAGCCGGTTCCGAGGGACCAAAAACATTCAGTACTTC
>TRBJ2-1|TRBD2|.|TRBV4-2
CASSQDGTRAGAENEQFF
TGTGCCAGCAGCCAAGATGGGACCAGAGCGGGGGCTGAGAATGAGCAGTTCTTC
>TRBJ1-4|TRBD1|.|TRBV5-1
CASSHTTGTGDEKLFF
TGCGCCAGCAGTCACACTACCGGGACAGGGGATGAAAAACTGTTTTTT
>TRBJ2-5|.|once|TRBV7-6
CASSLALRETQYF
TGTGCCAGCAGCTTAGCCCTTAGAGAGACCCAGTACTTC
>TRBJ2-5|.|few|TRBV19
CASSMSLVSQETQYF
TGTGCCAGTAGTATGAGTCTGGTTAGTCAAGAGACCCAGTACTTC
>TRBJ2-5|TRBD2|.|TRBV7-2
CASSRRSGGGPRETQYF
TGTGCCAGCAGCCGCCGCTCGGGGGGGGGCCCACGGGAGACCCAGTACTTC
>TRBJ2-7|.|.|TRBV27
CASSLRGYEQYF
TGTGCCAGCAGCTTACGGGGTTACGAGCAGTACTTC
>TRBJ1-1|.|.|TRBV4-3
CASSQVQGRGTEAFF
TGCGCCAGCAGCCAAGTGCAGGGGCGCGGCACTGAAGCTTTCTTT
>TRBJ2-1|TRBD2|.|TRBV4-1
CASSQGGAGGPYNEQFF
TGCGCCAGCAGCCAAGGGGGGGCGGGGGGTCCCTACAATGAGCAGTTCTTC
>TRBJ1-3|.|.|TRBV2
CASRQGAGNTIYF
TGTGCCAGCAGACAGGGAGCAGGAAACACCATATATTTT
>TRBJ1-1|TRBD1|.|TRBV4-3
CASSQGDRGPEYTEAFF
TGCGCCAGCAGCCAAGGGGACAGGGGGCCAGAATACACTGAAGCTTTCTTT
>TRBJ1-1|.|few|TRBV5-4
CASTGSRVFEAFF
TGTGCCAGCACCGGAAGCAGGGTCTTTGAAGCTTTCTTT
>TRBJ1-2|.|.|TRBV2
CASTSTSPLVLNGYTF
TGTGCCAGCACTTCGACTTCACCCCTCGTCCTGAATGGCTACACCTTC
>TRBJ2-7|TRBD1|.|TRBV11-2
CASSPGGEQYF
TGTGCCAGCAGCCCAGGGGGCGAGCAGTACTTC
>TRBJ1-2|.|.|TRBV6-5
CASSYSIVTHGYTF
TGTGCCAGCAGTTACTCGATTGTAACTCATGGCTACACCTTC
>TRBJ2-1|TRBD2|.|TRBV27
CASSLAGVKYNEQFF
TGTGCCAGCAGTTTAGCGGGGGTCAAGTACAATGAGCAGTTCTTC
>TRBJ2-5|TRBD2|.|TRBV30
CAWNLAGGPSETQYF
TGTGCCTGGAATCTAGCGGGGGGGCCAAGTGAGACCCAGTACTTC
>TRBJ1-1|.|.|TRBV7-6
CASSLAWGDTEAFF
TGTGCCAGCAGCTTAGCATGGGGGGACACTGAAGCTTTCTTT
>TRBJ2-7|TRBD1|.|TRBV5-1
CASSGGQGSAFAEQYF
TGCGCCAGCAGCGGGGGACAGGGGTCGGCTTTTGCCGAGCAGTACTTC
>TRBJ1-1|.|.|TRBV6-6
CASSYSMNTEAFF
TGTGCCAGCAGTTACTCCATGAACACTGAAGCTTTCTTT
>TRBJ1-2|.|.|TRBV19
CASTTAGDRKTNYGYTF
TGTGCCAGCACTACGGCGGGGGACCGGAAGACTAACTATGGCTACACCTTC
>TRBJ1-4|.|.|TRBV7-2
CASSLRPGSNEKLFF
TGTGCCAGCAGCTTAAGGCCGGGGTCTAATGAAAAACTGTTTTTT
>TRBJ1-5|.|.|TRBV18
CASSPRSEVTYQPQHF
TGTGCCAGCTCACCACGTTCGGAGGTTACGTATCAGCCCCAGCATTTT
>TRBJ2-5|TRBD2|.|TRBV19
CASSIVGTSQETQYF
TGTGCCAGTAGTATAGTTGGGACTAGCCAAGAGACCCAGTACTTC
>TRBJ2-7|.|.|TRBV18
CASSPPGIPYEQYF
TGTGCCAGCTCACCTCCAGGAATCCCCTACGAGCAGTACTTC
>TRBJ1-6|.|.|TRBV5-1
CASSLGQGGSPLHF
TGCGCCAGCAGCTTGGGTCAGGGTGGTTCACCCCTCCACTTT
>TRBJ1-2|.|.|TRBV5-5
CASTQRGLGDGYTF
TGTGCCAGCACCCAGAGGGGGTTGGGGGATGGCTACACCTTC
>TRBJ2-1|TRBD2|few|TRBV9
CARFSSGTYNEQFF
TGTGCCAGATTTTCGAGCGGGACCTACAATGAGCAGTTCTTC
>TRBJ2-2|.|.|TRBV7-2
CASSLAGGGYTGELFF
TGTGCCAGCAGCTTAGCGGGGGGGGGCTACACCGGGGAGCTGTTTTTT
>TRBJ2-2|.|.|TRBV4-3
CASSRGQNTGELFF
TGCGCCAGCAGCCGGGGACAGAACACCGGGGAGCTGTTTTTT
>TRBJ2-5|TRBD1|.|TRBV7-9
CASSSDREGETQYF
TGTGCCAGCAGCTCAGACAGGGAAGGGGAGACCCAGTACTTC
>TRBJ1-1|.|.|TRBV13
CASSLGQANTEAFF
TGTGCCAGCAGCTTAGGCCAGGCCAACACTGAAGCTTTCTTT
>TRBJ1-2|TRBD1|.|TRBV6-5
CASSSLRTGGYGYTF
TGTGCCAGCAGTTCCCTCCGGACAGGGGGCTATGGCTACACCTTC
>TRBJ1-1|TRBD1|few|TRBV2
CASTEGARTEAFF
TGTGCCAGCACTGAGGGGGCGAGGACTGAAGCTTTCTTT
>TRBJ2-3|.|.|TRBV20-1
CSARVRDTQYF
TGCAGTGCTAGAGTCAGAGATACGCAGTATTTT
>TRBJ2-1|.|few|TRBV30
CAWSVPGSSYNEQFF
TGTGCCTGGAGTGTTCCGGGAAGCTCCTACAATGAGCAGTTCTTC
>TRBJ1-5|.|.|TRBV7-8
CASSLMAVGQPQHF
TGTGCCAGCAGCTTAATGGCCGTCGGGCAGCCCCAGCATTTT
>TRBJ2-5|.|.|TRBV7-2
CASSFRGSSQETQYF
TGTGCCAGCAGCTTTCGGGGGTCCTCCCAAGAGACCCAGTACTTC
>TRBJ1-6|TRBD1|.|TRBV25-1
CASRAGTVNSPLHF
TGTGCCAGCAGAGCCGGGACAGTAAATTCACCCCTCCACTTT